This T cell receptor (beta chain) came from a study of blood T cell repertoires in COVID-19. Study at large: Italy, Spain and the United States were the sources of the convalescent and acute COVID-19 samples.

Original handling: Quantification of nucleated cells was approximated via reference gene primer amplification. Here immunoSEQ multiplex PCR was the method, and the copy in TCRdb shows in-frame clones only, minus some. The V and J calls and clone size were taken over from that table, and D and trimming were inferred from the DNA. The data contain approximately 140,000 clones, approximately 87% of them seen just once; the ten biggest clones take up 1.2%. Individuals aged about 18 to 89 years were recruited from 24 US areas. Sequencing was performed on PBMCs or T cells enriched from blood (not recorded which). The clonotype comes from a woman in her twenties or thirties with acute COVID-19.

The CDR3 is CASSSLEGLAGLKILQYF. The CDR3 DNA reads TGTGCCAGCAGTAGTCTTGAGGGACTAGCGGGCCTCAAAATACTTCAGTACTTC. The rearrangement joins TRBV28 to TRBJ2-4; 12 bases align to TRBD2. With 5 bases clipped from V and 11 bases from J, the junction kept 19 bases outside the gene matches. Germline CDR1 MDHEN, CDR2 SYDVKM. CDR3 size: 18 residues.